The next 21 T cell receptor beta chains were all read from a single sample in a study of identical twins. From the 5' RACE reads, TCRdb called clonotypes with MiXCR, one entry per CDR3 protein. This sample has 700,000 or so distinct CDR3 sequences, with over 8.5% found just once. This sample was shared with a second study, whose subject was yellow fever vaccine responses in identical twins.

The source material was PBMCs. These receptors all come from a woman younger than 35 in good health.

The gene calls are TRBV3-1 and TRBJ2-7, with TRBD2 matching over 8 bases. The CDR3 runs to 15 residues. CDR1 LGHDT and CDR2 YNNKEL come from the germline V gene (reference sequence). V trimming: 6 bases; J trimming: 1 base; junction bases outside the gene matches: 8. The CDR3 loop reads CASSPHSSGSYEQYF. The CDR3, as DNA: TGTGCCAGCAGTCCCCACTCTAGCGGGTCCTACGAGCAGTACTTC.

This clonotype was seen a handful of times. The V call is TRBV6-5, the J call TRBJ1-1, with D uncertain. The CDR3 extends over 13 amino acids. The V and J ends lost 0 bases and 6 bases respectively, with 8 bases between them. Germline-derived CDR1 and CDR2 are MNHEY and SVGAGI. The CDR3 protein is CASSYSRGPEAFF. Written as DNA, the CDR3 is TGTGCCAGCAGTTACTCGCGGGGTCCTGAAGCTTTCTTT.

This chain uses TRBV7-2 with TRBJ2-5; TRBD2 aligns across 7 bases. CDR1 is SGHTA and CDR2 is FQGNSA in the germline V gene. CDR3 size: 16 residues. The V and J ends lost 2 bases and 5 bases, in that order; junction bases with no gene match: 11. The CDR3 spells CASSLREGQILETQYF. The CDR3 bases are TGTGCCAGCAGCTTAAGGGAGGGGCAGATCTTGGAGACCCAGTACTTC.

This clonotype showed up just a few times. The chain employs TRBV7-2 and TRBJ2-1; TRBD2 matches 8 bases. The CDR3 sequence is 15 residues long. From germline, CDR1 is SGHTA and CDR2 FQGNSA. With V trimmed by 7 bases and J by 0 bases, 5 bases remained unmatched. CDR3 coding DNA: TGTGCCAGCAACATAGCGGGGAACTCCTACAATGAGCAGTTCTTC. Amino acid sequence: CASNIAGNSYNEQFF.

This clonotype has more than one count but fewer than ten. The chain has TRBV19 and TRBJ2-1; D is possibly TRBD1 or TRBD2 (7 bases each). The CDR3 is 16 residues long. V lost 4 bases, J lost 8 bases, and 21 bases lay in between. CDR1 LNHDA and CDR2 SQIVND come from the germline V gene (reference sequence). The CDR3 here is CASSNPGTAGLYEQFF. The CDR3 DNA reads as TGTGCCAGTAGTAACCCCGGGACAGCGGGATTGTATGAGCAGTTCTTC.

This clonotype was counted many times. The rearrangement links TRBV10-3 to TRBJ2-1; perhaps TRBD1 as D (6 bases). V lost 4 bases and J lost 4, with 8 bases in between. This CDR3 has 13 amino acids. Germline loops: CDR1 ENHRY, CDR2 SYGVKD. The CDR3 coding sequence is TGTGCCATCAGTGGAACAGGGTACAATGAGCAGTTCTTC. It specifies CAISGTGYNEQFF.

This clonotype was found a few times. The chain couples TRBV15 to TRBJ2-2; D gene unclear. Looked up from germline, CDR1 is LNHNV and CDR2 is YYDKDF (reference sequence). V was cut by 6 bases and J by 4 bases, with 6 bases left in between. The CDR3 contains 12 residues. CDR3: CATSTGTGELFF. For the CDR3, the DNA is TGTGCCACCAGTACGGGCACCGGGGAGCTGTTTTTT.

As for this clonotype: One end of the junction varies from germline; a read error may be responsible. This chain joins TRBV16 and TRBJ2-7; 8 bases agree with TRBD1. The CDR3 has 18 residues. In germline, CDR1 is KGHSY, CDR2 FQNENV. The CDR3 coding sequence is TGTGCCAGCTGCCAAGAGATCCCAATTTCAGGGGGCGTGTACGAGCAGTACTTC. Its protein product is CASCQEIPISGGVYEQYF.

This chain connects TRBV20-1 to TRBJ2-3; tentatively, D is TRBD1 (6 bases). Between the trimmed V and J ends, which lost 3 bases and 6 bases, there was a span of 10 bases. Germline values: CDR1 DFQATT, CDR2 SNEGSKA (reference sequence). This CDR3 spans 12 amino acids. The CDR3 reads CSARQGWDTQYF. The CDR3 DNA reads TGCAGTGCTAGGCAGGGGTGGGATACGCAGTATTTT.

This clonotype was counted between two and nine times. V gene TRBV28 combines with J gene TRBJ1-5; D might be TRBD1 (6 bases). Germline loops: CDR1 MDHEN, CDR2 SYDVKM. The CDR3 sequence is 17 residues long. The ends were cut back, 3 bases at V and 2 bases at J, with 17 bases in the middle. The CDR3 region has the DNA TGTGCCAGCAGTTTGAGGCAGGGGATAATGGGCAATCAGCCCCAGCATTTT. This codes for CASSLRQGIMGNQPQHF.

This clonotype was counted between two and nine times. J is TRBJ2-7 and V is TRBV7-9; TRBD2 matches 7 bases. V shed 7 bases and J 6 bases; nucleotides not matched to a gene: 9. CDR3 size: 13 residues. Per germline, CDR1 SEHNR and CDR2 FQNEAQ (reference sequence). CDR3: CASTPPGGGEQYF. The CDR3 DNA is TGTGCCAGCACCCCCCCCGGCGGGGGCGAGCAGTACTTC.

This clonotype has a handful of counts. The CDR3 reads CASSYLGTETDTQYF. The CDR3 bases are TGTGCCAGCAGTTACTTGGGGACTGAAACAGATACGCAGTATTTT. V gene TRBV6-5 combines with J gene TRBJ2-3, with D perhaps TRBD2 (6 bases). The CDR3 runs to 15 residues. In germline, CDR1 is MNHEY, CDR2 SVGAGI. V shed 1 base and J shed 3 bases, with 11 bases lying between them.

This clonotype was counted between two and nine times. This chain links TRBV18 with TRBJ2-5; D is undetermined. Germline V gives CDR1 KGHSH, CDR2 LQKENI. Trimming removed 3 bases at V and 5 bases at J, with 16 bases between. The CDR3 totals 15 residues. Here the CDR3 reads CASSPQVEVLETQYF. CDR3 DNA sequence: TGTGCCAGCTCACCTCAAGTCGAGGTATTGGAGACCCAGTACTTC.

This chain uses TRBV6-1 with TRBJ1-1; D may be TRBD1 (5 bases). V shed 7 bases and J shed 7 bases, with 22 bases lying between them. CDR3 size: 15 residues. The germline CDR1 and CDR2 sequences are MNHNS and SASEGT. CDR3 residues: CASMGDGGLNDEAFF. CDR3 DNA sequence: TGTGCCAGCATGGGGGACGGCGGCCTGAATGATGAAGCTTTCTTT.

The chain carries TRBV7-2 and TRBJ2-1; a possible D gene is TRBD2 (6 bases). The CDR3 has 17 amino acids. Germline V lookup: CDR1 SGHTA, CDR2 FQGNSA. V gave up 4 bases and J gave up 4 bases, with 20 bases separating them. CDR3 DNA: TGTGCCAGCAGCTGGCCCCGGGGGACGGGGAGGTACAATGAGCAGTTCTTC. Its translation: CASSWPRGTGRYNEQFF.

Only a few counts were recorded for this clonotype. The chain joins TRBV10-3 to TRBJ1-2, with 10 bases that match TRBD1. Germline V lookup: CDR1 ENHRY, CDR2 SYGVKD. The CDR3 has 14 amino acids. V trimming: 7 bases; J trimming: 2 bases; junction bases outside the gene matches: 4. CDR3 sequence (DNA): TGTGCCATCAACTTGGGACAGGGGAACTATGGCTACACCTTC. This codes for CAINLGQGNYGYTF.

This clonotype was detected a few times. The gene calls are TRBV20-1 and TRBJ1-6, with a weak D call TRBD1 (6 bases). The CDR3 spans 14 residues. Germline loops: CDR1 DFQATT, CDR2 SNEGSKA (reference sequence). V was trimmed by 6 bases and J by 7 bases, leaving 16 bases between them. Here the CDR3 reads CSAERGTGNSPLHF. The CDR3 DNA follows: TGCAGTGCCGAGAGGGGGACGGGGAATTCACCCCTCCACTTT.

This clonotype came up a few times. V and J are TRBV20-1 and TRBJ2-7; 12 bases line up with TRBD2. J lost 4 bases, V lost 8 bases, and 6 bases had no gene match. The CDR3 runs 13 residues. Germline values: CDR1 DFQATT, CDR2 SNEGSKA (reference sequence). The CDR3 is CSPASGRAYEQYF. The CDR3 coding sequence is TGCAGTCCTGCTAGCGGGAGGGCTTACGAGCAGTACTTC.

This sequence joins TRBV5-1 and TRBJ2-7; D is possibly TRBD2 (7 bases). The CDR3 runs to 14 residues. V lost 0 bases and J 5 bases, leaving 12 bases between the germline ends. Germline V gene data show CDR1 as SGHRS and CDR2 as YFSETQ. The CDR3 protein is CASSLAGGHDEQYF. The CDR3 nucleotides are TGCGCCAGCAGCTTGGCCGGGGGGCACGACGAGCAGTACTTC.

A few counts support this clonotype. This chain uses TRBV4-2 with TRBJ2-3; the match to TRBD2 covers 12 bases. The V gene's germline CDR1 is LGHNA and CDR2 YNFKEQ. The ends lost 4 bases at V and 2 bases at J; junction bases unmatched: 10. The CDR3 sequence is 18 residues long. The CDR3 coding sequence is TGTGCCAGCAGCCCCGCTTGGCTAGCGGGGGGGCCCACAGATACGCAGTATTTT. It is translated as CASSPAWLAGGPTDTQYF.

V and J are TRBV11-2 and TRBJ2-3, with TRBD2 matching over 13 bases. The V segment lost 5 bases and the J segment 1 base; nucleotides outside the gene matches: 9. This CDR3 has 18 amino acids. Germline V gene lookup returns CDR1 SGHAT and CDR2 FQNNGV. As DNA, the CDR3 is TGTGCCAGCAGCCACTACGATGGGACTAGCGGGGGCACAGATACGCAGTATTTT. It translates to CASSHYDGTSGGTDTQYF.